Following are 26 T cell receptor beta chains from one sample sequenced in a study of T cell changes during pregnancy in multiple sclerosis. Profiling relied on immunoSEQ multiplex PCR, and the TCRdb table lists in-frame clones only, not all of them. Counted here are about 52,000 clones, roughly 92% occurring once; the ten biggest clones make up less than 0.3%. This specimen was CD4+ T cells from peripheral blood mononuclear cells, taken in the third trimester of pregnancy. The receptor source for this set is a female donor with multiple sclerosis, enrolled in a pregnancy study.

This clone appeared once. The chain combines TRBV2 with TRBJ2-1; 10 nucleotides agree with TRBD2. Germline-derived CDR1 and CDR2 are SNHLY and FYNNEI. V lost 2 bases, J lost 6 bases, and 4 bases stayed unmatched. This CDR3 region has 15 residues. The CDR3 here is CASSELVAGGNEQFF. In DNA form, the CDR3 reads TGTGCCAGCAGTGAATTGGTAGCGGGGGGCAATGAGCAGTTCTTC.

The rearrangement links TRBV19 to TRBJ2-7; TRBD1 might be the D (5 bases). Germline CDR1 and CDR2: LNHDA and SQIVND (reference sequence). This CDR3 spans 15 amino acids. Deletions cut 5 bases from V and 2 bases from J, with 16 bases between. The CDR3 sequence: CASSAPGAVTYEQYF. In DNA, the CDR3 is TGTGCCAGTAGTGCACCTGGGGCAGTCACCTACGAGCAGTACTTC.

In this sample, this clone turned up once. The CDR3 DNA sequence: TGTGCCAGTAGTAGAGGACAGGGATCCGATCATGGTCAGCCCCAGCATTTT. Its translation is CASSRGQGSDHGQPQHF. The V gene is TRBV19, the J gene TRBJ1-5, with 8 bases lining up with TRBD1. CDR1 is LNHDA and CDR2 is SQIVND in the germline V gene (reference sequence). This CDR3 is 17 amino acids long. V lost 4 bases to trimming and J lost 6 bases; unmatched junction nucleotides: 14.

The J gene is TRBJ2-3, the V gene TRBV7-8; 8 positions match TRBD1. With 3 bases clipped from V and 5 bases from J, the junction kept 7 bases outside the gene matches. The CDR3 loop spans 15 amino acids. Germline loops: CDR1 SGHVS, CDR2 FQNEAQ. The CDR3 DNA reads TGTGCCAGCAGCTTGAGGACAGGGTGGGGAGATACGCAGTATTTT. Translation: CASSLRTGWGDTQYF.

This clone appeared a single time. The DNA for the CDR3 is TGTGCCAGCAGTGTGCAGGGTGGGACTGAAGCTTTCTTT. This codes for CASSVQGGTEAFF. The V call is TRBV6-1, the J call TRBJ1-1; D perhaps matches TRBD1 (5 bases). This CDR3 has 13 amino acids. Trimming shortened V by 4 bases and J by 5 bases, and 11 bases separated the two germline ends. Per germline, CDR1 MNHNS and CDR2 SASEGT.

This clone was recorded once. CDR3 in amino acids: CASSAGGFSYEQYF. CDR3 bases: TGTGCCAGCAGCGCCGGCGGCTTCTCCTACGAGCAGTACTTC. This chain links TRBV9 with TRBJ2-7; no clear D. V gave up 3 bases and J gave up 0 bases, with 10 bases separating them. CDR3 length: 14 amino acids. Germline lookup yields CDR1 SGDLS and CDR2 YYNGEE.

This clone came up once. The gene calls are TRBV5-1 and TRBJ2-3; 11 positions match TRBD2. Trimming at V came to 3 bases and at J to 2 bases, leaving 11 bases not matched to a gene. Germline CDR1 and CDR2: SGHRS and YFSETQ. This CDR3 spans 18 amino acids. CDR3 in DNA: TGCGCCAGCAGCTCCGGACTAGCGGGCGGTTTTTACACAGATACGCAGTATTTT. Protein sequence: CASSSGLAGGFYTDTQYF.

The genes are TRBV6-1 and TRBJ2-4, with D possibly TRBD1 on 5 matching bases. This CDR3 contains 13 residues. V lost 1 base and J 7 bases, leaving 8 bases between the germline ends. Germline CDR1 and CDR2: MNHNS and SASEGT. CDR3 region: CASSEGAGNIQYF. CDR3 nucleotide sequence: TGTGCCAGCAGTGAAGGGGCAGGGAACATTCAGTACTTC.

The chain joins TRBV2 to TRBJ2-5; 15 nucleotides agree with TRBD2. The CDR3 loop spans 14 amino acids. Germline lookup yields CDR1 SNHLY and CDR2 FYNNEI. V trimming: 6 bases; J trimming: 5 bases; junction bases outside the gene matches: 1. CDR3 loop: CASRGTSGGETQYF. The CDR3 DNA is TGTGCCAGCAGGGGGACTAGCGGGGGGGAGACCCAGTACTTC.

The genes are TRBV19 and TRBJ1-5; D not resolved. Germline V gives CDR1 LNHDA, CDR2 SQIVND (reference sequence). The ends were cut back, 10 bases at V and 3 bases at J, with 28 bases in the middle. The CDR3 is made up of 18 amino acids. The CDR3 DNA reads TGTGCCACTTCCTTGAGGGCAGGATTATTTCCATCCAATCAGCCCCAGCATTTT. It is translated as CATSLRAGLFPSNQPQHF.

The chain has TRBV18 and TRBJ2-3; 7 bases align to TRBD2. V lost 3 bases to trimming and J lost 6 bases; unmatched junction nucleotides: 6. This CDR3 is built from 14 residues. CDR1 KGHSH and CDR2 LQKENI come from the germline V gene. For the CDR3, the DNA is TGTGCCAGCTCACCCGGACTAGGTGCCGATACGCAGTATTTT. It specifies CASSPGLGADTQYF.

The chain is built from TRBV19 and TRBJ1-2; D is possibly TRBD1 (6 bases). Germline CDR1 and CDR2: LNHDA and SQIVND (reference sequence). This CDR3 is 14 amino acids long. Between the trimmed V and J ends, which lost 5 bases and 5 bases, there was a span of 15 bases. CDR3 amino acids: CASSHGQKFYGYTF. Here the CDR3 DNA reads TGTGCCAGTAGTCATGGACAGAAGTTTTATGGCTACACCTTC.

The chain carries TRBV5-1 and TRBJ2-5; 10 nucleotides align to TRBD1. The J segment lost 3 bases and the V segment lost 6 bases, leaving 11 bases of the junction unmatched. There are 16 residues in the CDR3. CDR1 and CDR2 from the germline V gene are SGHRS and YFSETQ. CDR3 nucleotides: TGCGCCAGCACCCGAAGGACAGGGGGTAAAGAAGAGACCCAGTACTTC. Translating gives CASTRRTGGKEETQYF.

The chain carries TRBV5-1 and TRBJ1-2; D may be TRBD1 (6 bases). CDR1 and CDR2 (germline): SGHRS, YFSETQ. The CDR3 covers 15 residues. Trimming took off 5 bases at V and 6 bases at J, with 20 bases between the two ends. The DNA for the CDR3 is TGCGCCAGCAGTTCCGGGACACACTCTCCAAATGGCTACACCTTC. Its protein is CASSSGTHSPNGYTF.

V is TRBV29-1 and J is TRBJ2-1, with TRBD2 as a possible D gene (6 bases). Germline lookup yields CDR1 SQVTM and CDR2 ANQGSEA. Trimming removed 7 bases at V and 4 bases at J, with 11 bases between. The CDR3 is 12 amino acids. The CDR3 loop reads CSAFSGYNEQFF. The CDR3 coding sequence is TGCAGCGCCTTTAGCGGATACAATGAGCAGTTCTTC.

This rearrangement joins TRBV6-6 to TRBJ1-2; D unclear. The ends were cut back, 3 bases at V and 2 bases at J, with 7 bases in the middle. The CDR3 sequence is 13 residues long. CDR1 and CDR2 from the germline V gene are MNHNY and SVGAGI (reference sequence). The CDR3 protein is CASSYGPNYGYTF. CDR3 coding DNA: TGTGCCAGCAGTTATGGGCCGAACTATGGCTACACCTTC.

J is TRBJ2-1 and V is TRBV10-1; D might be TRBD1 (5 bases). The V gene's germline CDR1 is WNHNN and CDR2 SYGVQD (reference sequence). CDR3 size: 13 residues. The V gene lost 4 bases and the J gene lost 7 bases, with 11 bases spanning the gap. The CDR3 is CASSALRDNEQFF. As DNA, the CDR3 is TGCGCCAGCAGTGCTCTCAGGGATAATGAGCAGTTCTTC.

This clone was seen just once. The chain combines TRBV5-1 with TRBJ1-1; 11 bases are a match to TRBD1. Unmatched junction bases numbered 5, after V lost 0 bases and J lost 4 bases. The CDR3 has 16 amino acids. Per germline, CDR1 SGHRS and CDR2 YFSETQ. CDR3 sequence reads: CASSLGGTGGTTEAFF. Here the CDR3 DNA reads TGCGCCAGCAGCTTGGGCGGGACAGGGGGGACCACTGAAGCTTTCTTT.

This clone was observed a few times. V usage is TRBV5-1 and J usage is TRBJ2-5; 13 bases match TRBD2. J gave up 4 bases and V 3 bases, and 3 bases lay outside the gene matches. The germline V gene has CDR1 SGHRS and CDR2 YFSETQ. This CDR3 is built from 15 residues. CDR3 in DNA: TGCGCCAGCAGCTCCCGACTAGCGGGAGGAGAGACCCAGTACTTC. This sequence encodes CASSSRLAGGETQYF.

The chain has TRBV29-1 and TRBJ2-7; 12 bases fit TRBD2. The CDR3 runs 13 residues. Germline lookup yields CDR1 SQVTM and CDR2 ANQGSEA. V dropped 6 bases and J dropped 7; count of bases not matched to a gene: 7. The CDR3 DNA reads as TGCAGCGTCCCGGGACTAGCGGGTACGGAGCAGTACTTC. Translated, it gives CSVPGLAGTEQYF.

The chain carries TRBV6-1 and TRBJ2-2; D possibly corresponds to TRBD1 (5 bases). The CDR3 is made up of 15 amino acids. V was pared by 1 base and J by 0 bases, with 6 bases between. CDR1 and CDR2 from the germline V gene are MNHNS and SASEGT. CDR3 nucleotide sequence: TGTGCCAGCAGTGAAGGACAGCCGAACACCGGGGAGCTGTTTTTT. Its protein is CASSEGQPNTGELFF.

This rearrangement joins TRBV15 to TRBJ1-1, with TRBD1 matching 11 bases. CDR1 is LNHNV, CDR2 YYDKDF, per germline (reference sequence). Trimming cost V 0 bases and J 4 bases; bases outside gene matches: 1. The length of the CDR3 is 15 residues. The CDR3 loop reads CATSRDGTGGTEAFF. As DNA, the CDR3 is TGTGCCACCAGCAGAGATGGGACAGGGGGCACTGAAGCTTTCTTT.

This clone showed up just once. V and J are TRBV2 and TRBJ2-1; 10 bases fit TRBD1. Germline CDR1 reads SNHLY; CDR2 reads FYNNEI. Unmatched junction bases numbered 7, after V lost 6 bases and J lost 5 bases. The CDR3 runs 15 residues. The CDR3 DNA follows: TGTGCCAGCAGCACCGACAGGGGGCGGGACAATGAGCAGTTCTTC. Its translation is CASSTDRGRDNEQFF.

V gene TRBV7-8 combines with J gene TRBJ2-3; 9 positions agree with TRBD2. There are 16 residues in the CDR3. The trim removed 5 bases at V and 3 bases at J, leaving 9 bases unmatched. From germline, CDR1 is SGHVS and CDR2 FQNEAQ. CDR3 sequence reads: CASSSGGKFGTDTQYF. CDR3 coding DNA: TGTGCCAGCAGCAGCGGGGGGAAGTTTGGAACAGATACGCAGTATTTT.

This CDR3 is CASSIERARTFMNTEAFF. In nucleotides, the CDR3 is TGTGCCAGCAGTATAGAGAGGGCGAGGACCTTTATGAACACTGAAGCTTTCTTT. The rearrangement joins TRBV28 to TRBJ1-1, with D uncertain. CDR1 and CDR2 from the germline V gene are MDHEN and SYDVKM. This CDR3 comprises 18 residues. Trimming took off 5 bases at V and 0 bases at J, with 22 bases between the two ends. The full variable domain, completed using reference TRBV28 and TRBJ1-1, is DVKVTQSSRYLVKRTGEKVFLECVQDMDHENMFWYRQDPGLGLRLIYFSYDVKMKEKGDIPEGYSVSREKKERFSLILESASTNQTSMYLCASSIERARTFMNTEAFFGQGTRLTVV.

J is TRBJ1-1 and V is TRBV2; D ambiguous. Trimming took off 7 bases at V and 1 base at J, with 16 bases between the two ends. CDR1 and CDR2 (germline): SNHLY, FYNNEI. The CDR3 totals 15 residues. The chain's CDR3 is CASNQYRAGNTEAFF. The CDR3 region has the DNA TGTGCCAGCAACCAATATCGCGCAGGGAACACTGAAGCTTTCTTT.